The next 32 T cell receptor beta chains were all read from a single sample in a study of T cell repertoires and HLA-DP antigens. Profiling relied on immunoSEQ multiplex PCR, and the TCRdb table lists in-frame clones only, not all of them. Seen here are some 110,000 clones, more than 85% observed once, and the top ten hold 0.25% to 0.3%. Which antigens these TCRs recognize remains unknown. Sequences were obtained from CD4+ T cells from PBMCs. The origin of the receptors is a woman younger than 35 in good health and CMV-seronegative.

This chain connects TRBV18 to TRBJ2-2; the D is unclear. Germline CDR1 is KGHSH and CDR2 is LQKENI. Trimming stripped 3 bases from V and 8 bases from J, with 10 bases between. This CDR3 has 13 residues. In nucleotides, the CDR3 is TGTGCCAGCTCACCGGGGTCCAAGGGGGAGCTGTTTTTT. Translation: CASSPGSKGELFF.

The V gene is TRBV7-3, the J gene TRBJ2-2, with 9 nucleotides matching TRBD1. Germline V gene lookup returns CDR1 SGHTA and CDR2 FQGTGA. With V trimmed by 3 bases and J by 4 bases, 3 bases remained unmatched. The CDR3 totals 15 residues. The CDR3 reads CASSLWDRATGELFF. CDR3 nucleotide sequence: TGTGCCAGCAGCTTGTGGGACAGGGCCACCGGGGAGCTGTTTTTT.

This chain connects TRBV2 to TRBJ2-5; 10 bases agree with TRBD1. Germline lookup yields CDR1 SNHLY and CDR2 FYNNEI. V trimming: 9 bases; J trimming: 3 bases; junction bases outside the gene matches: 1. CDR3 length: 12 residues. The CDR3 coding sequence is TGTGCCAGGGGGACAGGGGAAGAGACCCAGTACTTC. Its translation: CARGTGEETQYF.

This chain links TRBV19 with TRBJ1-1; D uncertain. Trimming cost V 5 bases and J 4 bases, with 17 bases left between them. The CDR3 has 15 amino acids. Looked up from germline, CDR1 is LNHDA and CDR2 is SQIVND (reference sequence). CDR3 sequence (DNA): TGTGCCAGTAGTCGACCGTTACGAGATGGCACTGAAGCTTTCTTT. As protein: CASSRPLRDGTEAFF.

This chain links TRBV25-1 with TRBJ1-2, with 7 positions matching TRBD1. The CDR3 contains 14 residues. CDR1 is MGHDK and CDR2 is SYGVNS in the germline V gene. Trimming cost V 6 bases and J 4 bases; bases outside gene matches: 8. In DNA, the CDR3 is TGTGCCAGCAGGGAAAACACAGGGGTCTATGGCTACACCTTC. Amino acid sequence: CASRENTGVYGYTF.

The CDR3 DNA is TGTGCCAGCAGCGTAGGTACGGTTGGGACGCGCACAGATACGCAGTATTTT. This encodes CASSVGTVGTRTDTQYF. The chain combines TRBV9 with TRBJ2-3; the D gene could be TRBD1 or TRBD2 (5 bases each). The V and J ends lost 0 bases and 1 base respectively, with 15 bases between them. The CDR3 covers 17 residues. Germline CDR1 reads SGDLS; CDR2 reads YYNGEE.

The rearrangement links TRBV2 to TRBJ1-1; D is undetermined. The CDR3 covers 13 residues. CDR1 is SNHLY, CDR2 FYNNEI, per germline. The ends were cut back, 6 bases at V and 1 base at J, with 9 bases in the middle. The CDR3 sequence: CASSSGRNTEAFF. For the CDR3, the DNA is TGTGCCAGCAGCTCAGGACGGAACACTGAAGCTTTCTTT.

This rearrangement joins TRBV6-1 to TRBJ1-4; 9 nucleotides match TRBD1. Germline trimming cut 2 bases from V and 4 bases from J; bases unmatched to any gene: 2. The CDR3 is 15 amino acids. The germline gives CDR1 MNHNS, CDR2 SASEGT. The CDR3 DNA is TGTGCCAGCAGTGAAAACAGGGGGCTTAATGAAAAACTGTTTTTT. This sequence encodes CASSENRGLNEKLFF.

The V call is TRBV5-4, the J call TRBJ2-7; the D call may be TRBD1 or TRBD2 (5 bases each). The CDR3 is 12 residues long. With 4 bases removed from V and 7 bases from J, the gap between germline ends came to 12 bases. CDR1 is SGHNT, CDR2 YYREEE, per germline (reference sequence). The CDR3 coding sequence is TGTGCCAGCAGCCTGGGACCAAGGGAGCAGTACTTC. It yields the protein CASSLGPREQYF.

J is TRBJ1-1 and V is TRBV18; D is possibly TRBD1 (5 bases). The germline V gene encodes CDR1 KGHSH and CDR2 LQKENI. The CDR3 is 14 residues long. V lost 4 bases to trimming and J lost 0 bases, with 9 bases between them. CDR3 loop: CASSRGALNTEAFF. The DNA of the CDR3 is TGTGCCAGCTCACGCGGGGCTTTGAACACTGAAGCTTTCTTT.

The rearrangement joins TRBV7-3 to TRBJ2-1; 11 bases are a match to TRBD2. The CDR3 runs 16 residues. Germline V gene lookup returns CDR1 SGHTA and CDR2 FQGTGA. Trimming removed 4 bases from V and 6 bases from J; junction bases left unmatched: 8. The CDR3 region has the DNA TGTGCCAGCAGCTCCTTAGCGGGGGGGCCCCTCAATGAGCAGTTCTTC. This codes for CASSSLAGGPLNEQFF.

CDR3 sequence (DNA): TGTGCCAGCAGCGTCCCGGGGCCTAATGAAAAACTGTTTTTT. Translation gives CASSVPGPNEKLFF. The chain joins TRBV9 to TRBJ1-4; TRBD1 might be the D (5 bases). Germline CDR1 SGDLS, CDR2 YYNGEE. The ends were cut back, 2 bases at V and 3 bases at J, with 8 bases in the middle. The CDR3 is made up of 14 amino acids.

The genes are TRBV11-3 and TRBJ2-3; 7 bases fit TRBD1. Trimming cost V 3 bases and J 4 bases; bases outside gene matches: 1. CDR1 is SGHNT and CDR2 is YENEEA in the germline V gene. The CDR3 loop spans 13 amino acids. CDR3 loop: CASSLTGPDTQYF. Here the CDR3 DNA reads TGTGCCAGCAGCTTGACAGGGCCAGATACGCAGTATTTT.

V and J are TRBV11-2 and TRBJ1-1; TRBD1 might be the D (5 bases). Deletions cut 1 base from V and 6 bases from J, with 15 bases between. CDR1 and CDR2 (germline): SGHAT, FQNNGV. The CDR3 consists of 15 residues. Written as DNA, the CDR3 is TGTGCCAGCAGCTTAGGGGTGGGGGGAGGTCCTGAAGCTTTCTTT. Its protein product is CASSLGVGGGPEAFF.

The genes are TRBV7-9 and TRBJ2-1; 8 bases are shared with TRBD2. The CDR3 is made up of 16 amino acids. Looked up from germline, CDR1 is SEHNR and CDR2 is FQNEAQ (reference sequence). J was trimmed by 1 base and V by 6 bases; bases with no gene match: 8. CDR3 DNA sequence: TGTGCCAGCAGTTCCTTTAGCGGGATTTCCTACAATGAGCAGTTCTTC. Its translation is CASSSFSGISYNEQFF.

Only a few counts were recorded for this clone. J is TRBJ1-5 and V is TRBV7-9, with D unresolved. This CDR3 has 16 residues. V dropped 4 bases and J dropped 2 bases, with 15 bases sitting between them. CDR1 is SEHNR, CDR2 FQNEAQ, per germline (reference sequence). This CDR3 is CASSSGRDGGNQPQHF. DNA of the CDR3: TGTGCCAGCAGCTCAGGACGTGACGGGGGCAATCAGCCCCAGCATTTT. The whole variable domain, filled in from reference TRBV7-9 and TRBJ1-5, reads DTGVSQNPRHKITKRGQNVTFRCDPISEHNRLYWYRQTLGQGPEFLTYFQNEAQLEKSRLLSDRFSAERPKGSFSTLEIQRTEQGDSAMYLCASSSGRDGGNQPQHFGDGTRLSIL.

The gene calls are TRBV12-2 and TRBJ1-2; TRBD1, as called in the table, went unchecked against the DNA. TRBV12-2 is deemed a pseudogene. The CDR3 extends over 13 amino acids. The CDR3 DNA reads as TGTGCAAGTCGCTTAGCGGGGACAGGGAGCTACACCTTC. Translated, it gives CASRLAGTGSYTF.

This clone appeared a single time. The V call is TRBV5-4, the J call TRBJ2-3; D is uncertain. The length of the CDR3 is 14 residues. Germline CDR1 reads SGHNT; CDR2 reads YYREEE (reference sequence). V shed 3 bases and J shed 2 bases, with 10 bases lying between them. The CDR3 coding sequence is TGTGCCAGCAGCTACTTACAGTTCACAGATACGCAGTATTTT. Translated: CASSYLQFTDTQYF.

The rearrangement joins TRBV4-1 to TRBJ1-4; TRBD1 aligns across 7 bases. CDR3 length equals 16 residues. Germline V gene data show CDR1 as MGHRA and CDR2 as YSYEKL. Trimming at V came to 4 bases and at J to 5 bases, leaving 10 bases not matched to a gene. The CDR3 sequence is CASSLSGAGGNEKLFF. As DNA, the CDR3 is TGCGCCAGCAGCCTGTCCGGGGCAGGGGGAAATGAAAAACTGTTTTTT.

Only one count was recorded for this clone. J is TRBJ2-5 and V is TRBV28; a weak D match, TRBD2 (7 bases). Trimming stripped 6 bases from V and 0 bases from J, with 17 bases between. Per the germline V gene, CDR1 is MDHEN and CDR2 is SYDVKM. CDR3 length equals 16 residues. CDR3: CASSRIGGPYQETQYF. In nucleotides, the CDR3 is TGTGCCAGCAGCCGGATCGGGGGGCCCTACCAAGAGACCCAGTACTTC.

The V and J genes are TRBV6-6 and TRBJ2-3; 10 nucleotides agree with TRBD1. V lost 6 bases and J lost 0; bases outside the gene matches: 3. Germline CDR1 reads MNHNY; CDR2 reads SVGAGI (reference sequence). CDR3 length: 15 amino acids. This CDR3 is CASSTTGGSTDTQYF. The CDR3 bases are TGTGCCAGCAGCACGACAGGGGGCAGCACAGATACGCAGTATTTT.

The chain is built from TRBV7-9 and TRBJ2-2; unclear D gene. Germline values: CDR1 SEHNR, CDR2 FQNEAQ (reference sequence). The CDR3 is 12 amino acids. V shed 8 bases and J shed 5 bases, with 9 bases lying between them. CDR3 sequence (DNA): TGTGCCAGCCTGAGGAGTACCGGGGAGCTGTTTTTT. Translation: CASLRSTGELFF.

This clone was detected only once. Other nucleotide sequences in the sample specify the same CDR3. This sequence joins TRBV6-5 and TRBJ2-2; TRBD2 is a possible D gene (6 bases). CDR1 is MNHEY and CDR2 is SVGAGI in the germline V gene. Trimming pared 0 bases from V and 4 bases from J, leaving 9 bases between. The CDR3 extends over 15 amino acids. The CDR3 spells CASSYSGRSTGELFF. CDR3 nucleotide sequence: TGTGCCAGCAGTTACTCAGGGAGGAGCACCGGGGAGCTGTTTTTT.

The chain employs TRBV28 and TRBJ1-3, with a possible D match to TRBD1 (5 bases). The CDR3 is 15 residues long. V was trimmed by 4 bases and J by 0 bases, leaving 10 bases between them. CDR1 and CDR2 (germline): MDHEN, SYDVKM. This CDR3 reads CASSSPGSSGNTIYF. The DNA for the CDR3 is TGTGCCAGCAGTTCACCAGGGAGCTCTGGAAACACCATATATTTT.

CDR3 in DNA: TGTGCCAGCAGCCCTTCGGCTGGGGCGTACAATGAGCAGTTCTTC. It is translated as CASSPSAGAYNEQFF. The chain joins TRBV9 to TRBJ2-1, with D possibly TRBD1 on 5 matching bases. The germline V gene has CDR1 SGDLS and CDR2 YYNGEE. V lost 4 bases and J lost 4, with 15 bases in between. The CDR3 loop spans 15 amino acids.

The chain carries TRBV4-2 and TRBJ1-3; perhaps TRBD1 as D (5 bases). Between the trimmed V and J ends, which lost 3 bases and 2 bases, there was a span of 11 bases. Germline V lookup: CDR1 LGHNA, CDR2 YNFKEQ. The CDR3 extends over 15 amino acids. CDR3 DNA sequence: TGTGCCAGCAGCCAGCAGGGAGGGCCTGGAAACACCATATATTTT. It specifies CASSQQGGPGNTIYF.

The V call is TRBV19, the J call TRBJ1-5, with a weak D call TRBD1 (6 bases). V was trimmed by 5 bases and J by 3 bases, leaving 11 bases between them. This CDR3 has 14 amino acids. CDR1 LNHDA and CDR2 SQIVND come from the germline V gene (reference sequence). The CDR3 spells CASSSDRTNQPQHF. In nucleotides, the CDR3 is TGTGCCAGTAGTTCGGACAGAACCAATCAGCCCCAGCATTTT.

The chain uses TRBV30 and TRBJ1-5, with 7 bases lining up with TRBD1. Trimming took 0 bases from V and 0 from J; bases not matched to a gene: 2. The length of the CDR3 is 15 residues. The V gene's germline CDR1 is GTSNPN and CDR2 SVGIG (reference sequence). The CDR3 region has the DNA TGTGCCTGGAGTGTCAGGGGGGTTAGCAATCAGCCCCAGCATTTT. It translates to CAWSVRGVSNQPQHF.

The chain has TRBV5-4 and TRBJ1-4; D gene uncertain. There are 14 residues in the CDR3. V was shortened by 3 bases and J by 7 bases, with 13 bases between the two germline ends. The germline CDR1 and CDR2 sequences are SGHNT and YYREEE (reference sequence). In nucleotides, the CDR3 is TGTGCCAGCAGCTCGACACGGGAGGGTGAAAAACTGTTTTTT. Encoded protein: CASSSTREGEKLFF.

The chain combines TRBV7-9 with TRBJ1-2; 7 bases line up with TRBD1. In germline, CDR1 is SEHNR, CDR2 FQNEAQ (reference sequence). The junction had 9 bases not matched to a gene; V was cut back by 5 bases and J by 3 bases. CDR3 length equals 15 residues. The CDR3 loop is CASSMDRQGYYGYTF. The CDR3 DNA reads as TGTGCCAGCAGCATGGACCGACAGGGCTACTATGGCTACACCTTC.

The V gene is TRBV25-1, the J gene TRBJ1-1; D possibly corresponds to TRBD1 (6 bases). CDR1 is MGHDK, CDR2 SYGVNS, per germline. V was shortened by 4 bases and J by 2 bases, with 14 bases between the two germline ends. The CDR3 has 15 amino acids. The CDR3 sequence: CASSVYRASNTEAFF. In DNA form, the CDR3 reads TGTGCCAGCAGTGTCTACAGGGCCTCAAACACTGAAGCTTTCTTT.

The chain recombines TRBV21-1 with TRBJ2-7; TRBD2 reflects the table's D call only, with no check against the DNA. TRBV21-1 is a known pseudogene. CDR3 size: 13 residues. The CDR3 DNA sequence: TGTGCCAGCAGCAAAGAAGACTCCTACGAGCAGTACGTC. Translated: CASSKEDSYEQYV.